The clone carrying this T cell receptor (beta chain) showed up many times. Its antigen remains unidentified. The sample belongs to a study of T cells in Graves' hyperthyroidism and ophthalmopathy. On the study more broadly: Peripheral blood was taken when the disease was first diagnosed, before any treatment began.

J lost 7 bases, V lost 2 bases, and 4 bases had no gene match. The CDR3 contains 14 residues. In germline, CDR1 is SGHAT, CDR2 FQNNGV. Study-level findings and limits: Most expanded thyroid clonotypes above 0.001 recurred in blood.

Authors of the study amplified TCR beta CDR3 regions from RNA transcripts. RT-PCR in the first round (using the HTBI primer set) targeted the TCR CDR3. TCRdb recomputed calls from the multiplex PCR reads with MiXCR, one row per CDR3 protein. This table has 380,000 or so distinct CDR3 sequences, about 14% appearing once. This rearrangement joins TRBV11-2 to TRBJ2-2, with TRBD2 matching 7 bases. The origin of this receptor is a woman in her twenties or thirties with Graves' hyperthyroidism. The specimen sequenced was blood. CDR3 in amino acids: CASSLFGGGGELFF. The DNA for the CDR3 is TGTGCCAGCAGCTTATTTGGGGGGGGCGGGGAGCTGTTTTTT.